This TCR beta chain was recovered during a study of T-cell memory formation after mild COVID-19. Study as a whole: Largely donor-specific sequence clusters came from a couple of donors. Study-wide findings and caveats: That cross-reactive memory joined was suggested by some responding clones appearing in pre-infection memory. The authors left the SARS-CoV-2 specificity of second-wave clones peaking on day 37 unconfirmed. Contracting CD8+ clones were enriched in EMRA, CD4+ mainly in CM and EM.

For this clonotype: Its antigen is not known.

CDR3 size: 15 residues. Deletions cut 4 bases from V and 3 bases from J, with 13 bases between. TCRdb reprocessed the 5' RACE reads via MiXCR and lists one record per CDR3 protein. The data contain approximately 250,000 distinct CDR3 sequences, 15% of them singletons. This receptor was identified in an adult woman who had mild COVID-19 (a few samples of this study predate the infection). Cell type and time point are not known. This sequence joins TRBV12-3 or TRBV12-4 and TRBJ2-1, with D possibly TRBD2 on 6 matching bases. What was sequenced was PBMCs or a T cell subset sorted from them (not recorded which). This chain's CDR3 is CASSSGRGLYNEQFF. CDR3 in DNA: TGTGCCAGCAGTTCGGGGCGGGGCCTCTACAATGAGCAGTTCTTC.